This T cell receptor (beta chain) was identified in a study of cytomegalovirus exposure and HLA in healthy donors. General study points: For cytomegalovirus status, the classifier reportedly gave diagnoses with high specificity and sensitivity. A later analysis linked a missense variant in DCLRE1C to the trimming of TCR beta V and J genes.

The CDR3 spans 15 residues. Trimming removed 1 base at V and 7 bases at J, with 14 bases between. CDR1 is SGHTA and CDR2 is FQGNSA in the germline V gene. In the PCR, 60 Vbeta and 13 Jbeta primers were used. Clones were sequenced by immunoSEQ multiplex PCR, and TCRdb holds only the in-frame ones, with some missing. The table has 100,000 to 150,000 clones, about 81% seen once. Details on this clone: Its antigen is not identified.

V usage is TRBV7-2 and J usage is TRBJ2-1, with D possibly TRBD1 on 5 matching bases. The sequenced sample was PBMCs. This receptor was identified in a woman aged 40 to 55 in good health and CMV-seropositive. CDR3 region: CASSLERGSGNEQFF. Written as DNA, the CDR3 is TGTGCCAGCAGCTTAGAAAGGGGTAGTGGGAATGAGCAGTTCTTC. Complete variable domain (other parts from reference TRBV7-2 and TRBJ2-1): GAGVSQSPSNKVTEKGKDVELRCDPISGHTALYWYRQSLGQGLEFLIYFQGNSAPDKSGLPSDRFSAERTGGSVSTLTIQRTQQEDSAVYLCASSLERGSGNEQFFGPGTRLTVL.